The next 32 T cell receptor beta chains were all read from a single sample in a study of blood T cell repertoires in COVID-19. Profiled with immunoSEQ multiplex PCR; TCRdb holds only in-frame clones, not every one. This table has 95,000 or so clones, approximately 87% appearing once. The sample consisted of peripheral blood. These receptors were obtained from a human donor in a cohort sampled during active COVID-19.

This clone was detected a few times. V is TRBV30 and J is TRBJ2-7, with D perhaps matching TRBD2 (6 bases). CDR3 length: 15 amino acids. Germline V gene sequence: CDR1 GTSNPN, CDR2 SVGIG (reference sequence). The ends were cut back, 2 bases at V and 5 bases at J, with 19 bases in the middle. The CDR3 bases are TGTGCCTGGAGTCCCCGGAGGGGATTAAGGAACGAGCAGTACTTC. Its translation: CAWSPRRGLRNEQYF.

The V call is TRBV7-9, the J call TRBJ1-5; TRBD1 aligns across 10 bases. The germline gives CDR1 SEHNR, CDR2 FQNEAQ (reference sequence). The CDR3 sequence is 14 residues long. The V and J ends lost 6 bases and 6 bases, in that order; junction bases with no gene match: 5. CDR3 DNA: TGTGCCAGCAGTACAGGACAGGGGGGTCAGCCCCAGCATTTT. Its protein product is CASSTGQGGQPQHF.

The rearrangement uses TRBV7-3 and TRBJ2-1, with D unclear. Germline V gene sequence: CDR1 SGHTA, CDR2 FQGTGA. The ends were cut back, 10 bases at V and 5 bases at J, with 15 bases in the middle. The CDR3 consists of 13 residues. CDR3 in DNA: TGTGCCACCGCACCGACTGTGCACAATGAGCAGTTCTTC. As protein: CATAPTVHNEQFF.

CDR3 nucleotide sequence: TGTGCCAGCAGCCCTCTCGAAAGCGACTCCTACAATGAGCAGTTCTTC. Protein: CASSPLESDSYNEQFF. The V call is TRBV9, the J call TRBJ2-1; D is unresolved. The V end was cut by 4 bases, the J end by 0 bases, with 14 bases between. CDR1 and CDR2 (germline): SGDLS, YYNGEE. The CDR3 is made up of 16 amino acids.

This chain joins TRBV4-1 and TRBJ1-3; D not resolved. V lost 0 bases, J lost 2 bases, and 8 bases lay in between. This CDR3 spans 15 amino acids. The germline CDR1 and CDR2 sequences are MGHRA and YSYEKL. CDR3 DNA: TGCGCCAGCAGCCAAGACGGGTTGCCTGGAAACACCATATATTTT. It is translated as CASSQDGLPGNTIYF.

The rearrangement joins TRBV6-1 to TRBJ2-3, with TRBD2 matching over 12 bases. Looked up from germline, CDR1 is MNHNS and CDR2 is SASEGT. Trimming cost V 4 bases and J 4 bases; bases outside gene matches: 6. This CDR3 spans 16 amino acids. The CDR3 loop reads CASSALAGGSSDTQYF. The CDR3 DNA follows: TGTGCCAGCAGTGCTCTAGCGGGGGGGTCATCAGATACGCAGTATTTT.

The CDR3 DNA reads TGTGCCAGCAGTGAATCCTGGGGGGTCTTGGCTTTCTTT. This sequence encodes CASSESWGVLAFF. The J gene is TRBJ1-1, the V gene TRBV25-1; D possibly corresponds to TRBD1 (5 bases). The CDR3 sequence is 13 residues long. The V end lost 1 base, the J end lost 11 bases, and 14 bases lay between the germline ends. Germline V gene sequence: CDR1 MGHDK, CDR2 SYGVNS. Drawing the rest from reference TRBV25-1 and TRBJ1-1, the complete variable domain is EADIYQTPRYLVIGTGKKITLECSQTMGHDKMYWYQQDPGMELHLIHYSYGVNSTEKGDLSSESTVSRIRTEHFPLTLESARPSHTSQYLCASSESWGVLAFFGQGTRLTVV.

The gene calls are TRBV2 and TRBJ2-7, with D perhaps matching TRBD2 (6 bases). Trimming left V 4 bases short and J 7 bases short, with 17 bases between. Germline V CDR1 and CDR2: SNHLY, FYNNEI. The CDR3 extends over 14 amino acids. The chain's CDR3 is CASSGRTEGLEQYF. The DNA of the CDR3 is TGTGCCAGCAGTGGCCGGACGGAGGGCTTGGAGCAGTACTTC.

The chain carries TRBV27 and TRBJ1-5; TRBD1 is a possible D gene (5 bases). V was pared by 3 bases and J by 4 bases, with 10 bases between. The CDR3 is made up of 14 amino acids. Germline CDR1 reads MNHEY; CDR2 reads SMNVEV (reference sequence). For the CDR3, the DNA is TGTGCCAGCAGTTTTCGAAGGGGTAATCAGCCCCAGCATTTT. It translates to CASSFRRGNQPQHF.

V gene TRBV15 combines with J gene TRBJ1-1; D is undetermined. The germline V gene has CDR1 LNHNV and CDR2 YYDKDF (reference sequence). The CDR3 loop spans 13 amino acids. The V end was cut by 1 base, the J end by 8 bases, with 11 bases between. CDR3 DNA: TGTGCCACCAGCAGAGGCCTCGAGGTCGAAGCTTTCTTT. Residues: CATSRGLEVEAFF.

This chain uses TRBV7-8 with TRBJ1-3; D ambiguous. Germline lookup yields CDR1 SGHVS and CDR2 FQNEAQ. The CDR3 extends over 15 amino acids. Trimming took 5 bases from V and 4 from J, leaving 15 bases between them. CDR3 protein: CASSLGGQMGNTIYF. DNA of the CDR3: TGTGCCAGCAGCCTAGGTGGGCAGATGGGAAACACCATATATTTT.

The chain links TRBV27 to TRBJ2-7; 10 nucleotides match TRBD1. The germline gives CDR1 MNHEY, CDR2 SMNVEV (reference sequence). V shed 7 bases and J 7 bases; nucleotides not matched to a gene: 10. CDR3 length: 14 amino acids. The CDR3 protein is CASTPTGGRLEQYF. CDR3 bases: TGTGCCAGCACCCCGACAGGGGGCCGGCTGGAGCAGTACTTC.

The gene calls are TRBV5-1 and TRBJ2-3, with D possibly TRBD1 on 6 matching bases. Germline-derived CDR1 and CDR2 are SGHRS and YFSETQ. The CDR3 is 15 residues long. Trimming removed 7 bases from V and 4 bases from J, with 19 bases in between. CDR3 in amino acids: CASGRGGETADTQYF. CDR3 nucleotides: TGCGCCAGCGGGAGAGGGGGAGAAACGGCAGATACGCAGTATTTT.

This clone was observed a handful of times. The genes are TRBV7-9 and TRBJ1-6, with no clear D. V was trimmed by 3 bases and J by 9 bases, leaving 6 bases between them. The CDR3 is made up of 12 amino acids. Germline loops: CDR1 SEHNR, CDR2 FQNEAQ (reference sequence). CDR3 sequence: CASSFSGSPLHF. CDR3 DNA: TGTGCCAGCAGCTTTTCAGGTTCACCCCTCCACTTT.

Only one count was recorded for this clone. The V call is TRBV7-2, the J call TRBJ1-2; TRBD1 is a possible D gene (5 bases). The CDR3 sequence is 14 residues long. Germline CDR1 reads SGHTA; CDR2 reads FQGNSA. V was pared by 4 bases and J by 3 bases, with 12 bases between. DNA for the CDR3: TGTGCCAGCAGCTCCGGGGGAGGGGACTATGGCTACACCTTC. This encodes CASSSGGGDYGYTF.

This clone appeared once. V gene TRBV2 combines with J gene TRBJ2-1, with a possible D match to TRBD2 (6 bases). From germline, CDR1 is SNHLY and CDR2 FYNNEI. Trimming left V 8 bases short and J 4 bases short, with 15 bases between. This CDR3 region has 14 residues. The CDR3 DNA sequence: TGTGCCAGCGGATTTTCTAGCGTATACAATGAGCAGTTCTTC. Protein: CASGFSSVYNEQFF.

The rearrangement joins TRBV19 to TRBJ1-5; a weak D match, TRBD1 (6 bases). This CDR3 comprises 12 residues. Germline loops: CDR1 LNHDA, CDR2 SQIVND (reference sequence). Trimming stripped 5 bases from V and 9 bases from J, with 11 bases between. In nucleotides, the CDR3 is TGTGCCAGTAGTGACAGGCGATCGCCCCAGCATTTT. Encoded protein: CASSDRRSPQHF.

CDR3 coding DNA: TGTGCCAGCAGCCGCAACCGGGACAGGAATGGCTACACCTTC. Translating it yields CASSRNRDRNGYTF. The chain joins TRBV9 to TRBJ1-2, with 8 bases aligning to TRBD1. Germline loops: CDR1 SGDLS, CDR2 YYNGEE. The V segment lost 4 bases and the J segment 6 bases; nucleotides outside the gene matches: 8. The CDR3 has 14 amino acids.

The J gene is TRBJ1-3, the V gene TRBV10-2; D might be TRBD1 (5 bases). Trimming left V 6 bases short and J 11 bases short, with 11 bases between. Germline CDR1 and CDR2: WSHSY and SAAADI. There are 11 residues in the CDR3. The CDR3 nucleotides read TGCGCCAGCAGCGGGGGAGTTGCCATATATTTT. It is translated as CASSGGVAIYF.

This chain connects TRBV6-1 to TRBJ1-4, with D unresolved. Germline V gene sequence: CDR1 MNHNS, CDR2 SASEGT. Trimming cost V 3 bases and J 4 bases, with 12 bases left between them. The CDR3 runs to 15 residues. CDR3 coding DNA: TGTGCCAGCAGTGACCGAGGGAGACGTAATGAAAAACTGTTTTTT. Protein sequence: CASSDRGRRNEKLFF.

V gene TRBV7-9 combines with J gene TRBJ1-2; no definite D call. Per the germline V gene, CDR1 is SEHNR and CDR2 is FQNEAQ (reference sequence). The CDR3 is 15 amino acids. Trimming stripped 5 bases from V and 6 bases from J, with 19 bases between. CDR3 region: CASSLGSALSHGYTF. DNA of the CDR3: TGTGCCAGCAGCCTCGGGTCTGCCCTTTCCCATGGCTACACCTTC.

The CDR3 is CASSPPTTGGNQPQHF. CDR3 DNA sequence: TGTGCCAGCTCACCACCGACGACAGGGGGCAATCAGCCCCAGCATTTT. The chain recombines TRBV18 with TRBJ1-5; the match to TRBD1 covers 8 bases. J was trimmed by 2 bases and V by 0 bases; bases with no gene match: 3. This CDR3 has 16 residues. Germline V CDR1 and CDR2: KGHSH, LQKENI.

The CDR3 region is CASSYQGGVASNEKLFF. The CDR3, as DNA: TGTGCCAGCAGCTATCAGGGAGGTGTAGCTTCTAATGAAAAACTGTTTTTT. The V gene is TRBV3-1 (or the pseudogene TRBV3-2), the J gene TRBJ1-4; weak D call: TRBD1 (5 bases). V was pared by 5 bases and J by 3 bases, with 19 bases between. This CDR3 contains 17 residues. Germline values: CDR1 LGHDT, CDR2 YNNKEL (reference sequence).

This rearrangement joins TRBV3-1 (or the pseudogene TRBV3-2) to TRBJ1-4; 7 bases are shared with TRBD1. After removal of 0 bases from V and 7 bases from J, the junction contained 5 bases not matched to a gene. CDR1 is LGHDT, CDR2 YNNKEL, per germline (reference sequence). This CDR3 region has 15 residues. This CDR3 reads CASSQEGGPVEKLFF. The CDR3 bases are TGTGCCAGCAGCCAAGAAGGGGGCCCAGTTGAAAAACTGTTTTTT.

The chain uses TRBV6-2 or TRBV6-3 and TRBJ1-1, with D unclear. The CDR3 loop spans 17 amino acids. Trimming pared 0 bases from V and 5 bases from J, leaving 19 bases between. Per germline, CDR1 MNHEY and CDR2 SVGEGT. Here the CDR3 DNA reads TGTGCCAGCAGTTACTCGGGTCCCATCTGGGGAGAAACTGAAGCTTTCTTT. It is translated as CASSYSGPIWGETEAFF.

The chain couples TRBV28 to TRBJ2-5; 8 bases agree with TRBD2. After removal of 2 bases from V and 4 bases from J, the junction contained 6 bases not matched to a gene. Germline values: CDR1 MDHEN, CDR2 SYDVKM. CDR3 length: 15 amino acids. The DNA for the CDR3 is TGTGCCAGCAGTTTACTCCTCGGGGGGGGAGAGACCCAGTACTTC. Translated, it gives CASSLLLGGGETQYF.

This sequence joins TRBV3-1 (or the pseudogene TRBV3-2) and TRBJ2-2; TRBD1 might be the D (6 bases). Trimming took 0 bases from V and 0 from J, leaving 8 bases between them. CDR1 and CDR2 (germline): LGHDT, YNNKEL (reference sequence). CDR3 length: 16 amino acids. The CDR3 spells CASSQDNRANTGELFF. In nucleotides, the CDR3 is TGTGCCAGCAGCCAAGATAACAGGGCGAACACCGGGGAGCTGTTTTTT.

The chain is built from TRBV5-1 and TRBJ1-5; D remains ambiguous. Germline V gene data show CDR1 as SGHRS and CDR2 as YFSETQ. This CDR3 contains 12 residues. Trimming removed 1 base from V and 5 bases from J, with 4 bases in between. CDR3 region: CASSLFDQPQHF. The CDR3 DNA reads as TGCGCCAGCAGCTTGTTCGATCAGCCCCAGCATTTT.

The chain joins TRBV2 to TRBJ2-3; 11 nucleotides align to TRBD2. This CDR3 spans 14 amino acids. The germline gives CDR1 SNHLY, CDR2 FYNNEI. V shed 6 bases and J 1 base; nucleotides not matched to a gene: 0. The CDR3 is CASRLAGGTDTQYF. The CDR3, as DNA: TGTGCCAGCAGACTAGCGGGGGGCACAGATACGCAGTATTTT.

This clone appeared a few times. The chain uses TRBV30 and TRBJ1-4; D might be TRBD1 (5 bases). The germline V and J ends were trimmed by 0 bases and 6 bases, with 14 bases remaining between them. The CDR3 has 15 amino acids. Germline-derived CDR1 and CDR2 are GTSNPN and SVGIG (reference sequence). CDR3 in DNA: TGTGCCTGGAGTGTACGGGGGGGAAGATATGAAAAACTGTTTTTT. Translation gives CAWSVRGGRYEKLFF.

This clone has just one count. This chain joins TRBV4-3 and TRBJ1-1; D not resolved. The V gene lost 4 bases and the J gene lost 2 bases, with 8 bases spanning the gap. Germline V CDR1 and CDR2: LGHNA, YSLEER. This CDR3 region has 13 residues. The CDR3 sequence: CASSPTGNTEAFF. Written as DNA, the CDR3 is TGCGCCAGCAGCCCGACGGGAAACACTGAAGCTTTCTTT.

V usage is TRBV3-1 (or the pseudogene TRBV3-2) and J usage is TRBJ2-1; D is ambiguous. The V end lost 1 base, the J end lost 8 bases, and 21 bases lay between the germline ends. The CDR3 is made up of 17 amino acids. CDR1 is LGHDT and CDR2 is YNNKEL in the germline V gene (reference sequence). CDR3: CASSQVAIFGRVYEQFF. DNA for the CDR3: TGTGCCAGCAGCCAAGTGGCAATCTTCGGTCGGGTCTATGAGCAGTTCTTC.